This T cell receptor beta chain comes out of a study of T-cell reconstitution after alpha-beta-depleted transplantation in children. Whole-study findings and limits: Two months or so post-transplant, alpha-beta T cells reportedly derived from several hundred expanded graft clones.

CDR1 is MGHRA and CDR2 is YSYEKL in the germline V gene. The CDR3 is 15 residues long. The V and J ends lost 4 bases and 2 bases respectively, with 13 bases between them. Of note for this clonotype: The antigen remains unidentified.

Preparation of the TCRbeta library involved a method that used unique molecular identifiers. In TCRdb, the PCR reads were re-called with MiXCR into one record per CDR3 protein. The sample contains approximately 82,000 distinct CDR3 sequences, about 14% of which appear only once. This TCR was recovered from a male patient aged 2 to 10 who had a stem cell transplant for acute lymphoblastic leukemia, so the T cells may come from the graft donor. The input for sequencing was PBMCs, mostly from graft donor cells, taken 180 days after TCRalphabeta/CD19-depleted stem cell transplant. The chain is built from TRBV4-1 and TRBJ2-3; tentatively, D is TRBD1 (6 bases). The CDR3 DNA reads TGCGCCAGCAGCCGCCGGGACATAGACACAGATACGCAGTATTTT. This translates into CASSRRDIDTDTQYF.